This TCR beta chain was profiled in a study of regulatory T cells in long-lasting Graves disease. This clonotype has just a few counts. Time point: newly diagnosed GD, antithyroid drugs for less than 3 months. PBMC-derived RNA was used for the TCR library. Germline V gene sequence: CDR1 MNHNS, CDR2 SASEGT. The CDR3 is made up of 15 amino acids. V lost 6 bases, J lost 4 bases, and 13 bases lay in between. Relying on iRepertoire HTBI primers and Arm-PCR of CDR3 regions, the team built TCR beta libraries. A single record per CDR3 protein comes from TCRdb applying MiXCR to the multiplex PCR reads. The repertoire holds hundreds of thousands of distinct CDR3 sequences, with approximately 15% as singletons. The same specimen was also included in a second study, on T cells in Graves' hyperthyroidism and ophthalmopathy.

The source material was peripheral blood mononuclear cells (PBMCs), sampled at new diagnosis, from a patient treated with antithyroid drugs. The source of this sequence is a young woman with Graves disease. The chain employs TRBV6-1 and TRBJ2-6; D might be TRBD1 (5 bases). The CDR3 sequence: CASRRQGLGANVLTF. The CDR3 DNA follows: TGTGCCAGCAGGAGGCAGGGTTTGGGGGCCAACGTCCTGACTTTC.